This record covers a single TCR beta chain. Sequencing of TCR beta was carried out in blood CD8+ and CD4+ T cells. TEMRA cells were FACS-enriched, unlike CD8+ and CD4+ T cells, which were negatively isolated. An amount of RNA that ranged from roughly 0.5 to 1 ug was reverse transcribed with random hexamers. A multiplex approach, immunoSEQ multiplex PCR, amplified TCR beta CDR3 across 54 Vbeta and 13 Jbeta. Each CDR3 protein gets one entry after TCRdb re-called the immunoSEQ multiplex PCR reads with MiXCR. The table includes roughly 180,000 distinct CDR3 sequences, about 95% detected once. This record comes from a study of CD8 T cells in Susac syndrome. The V gene lost 0 bases and the J gene lost 10 bases, with 11 bases spanning the gap. There are 13 residues in the CDR3. Germline CDR1 SGHNT, CDR2 YYREEE (reference sequence).

This sequence joins TRBV5-4 and TRBJ2-1; a possible D gene is TRBD1 (6 bases). The TCR sequence derives from a human donor in good health. Sequencing input: CD4+ T cells from PBMCs. CDR3 coding DNA: TGTGCCAGCAGCTTGGTCACAGGGAACGAGCAGTTCTTC. It encodes CASSLVTGNEQFF.